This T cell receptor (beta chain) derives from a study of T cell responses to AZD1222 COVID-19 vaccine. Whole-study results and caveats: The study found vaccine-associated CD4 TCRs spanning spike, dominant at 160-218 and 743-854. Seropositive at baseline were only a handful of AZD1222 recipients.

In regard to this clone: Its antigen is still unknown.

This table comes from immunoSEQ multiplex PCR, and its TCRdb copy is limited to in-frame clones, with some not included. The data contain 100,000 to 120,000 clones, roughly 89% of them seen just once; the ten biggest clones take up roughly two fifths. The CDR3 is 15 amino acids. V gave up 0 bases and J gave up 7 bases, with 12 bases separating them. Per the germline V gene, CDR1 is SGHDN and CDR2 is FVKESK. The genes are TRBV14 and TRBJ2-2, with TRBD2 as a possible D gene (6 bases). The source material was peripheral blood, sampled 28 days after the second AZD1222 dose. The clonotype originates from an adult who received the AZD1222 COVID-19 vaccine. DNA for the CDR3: TGTGCCAGCAGCCAAGATCCCTCCGGGGGCGGGGAGCTGTTTTTT. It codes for CASSQDPSGGGELFF.